Each of the 29 T cell receptor beta chains below was sequenced from the same sample in a study of regulatory T cells in long-lasting Graves disease. According to the study, TCR beta libraries were built with iRepertoire HTBI primers and CDR3-region Arm-PCR. TCRdb reprocessed the multiplex PCR reads via MiXCR and lists one record per CDR3 protein. The profile shows hundreds of thousands of distinct CDR3 sequences, around 21% of them singletons. The time point denotes: persistent/refractory GD, antithyroid drugs over 5 years with positive TRAb. Generation of the TCR library employed RNA extracted from PBMCs. The starting material was peripheral blood mononuclear cells (PBMCs), obtained when the disease was refractory, from a patient treated with antithyroid drugs. These receptors came from a female donor with Graves disease.

This clonotype was detected ten times or more. The chain recombines TRBV5-6 with TRBJ1-6; the D is unclear. Germline CDR1 SGHDT, CDR2 YYEEEE. The CDR3 totals 14 residues. The V end lost 2 bases, the J end lost 4 bases, and 7 bases lay between the germline ends. Written as DNA, the CDR3 is TGTGCCAGCAGCTTAAGAGGATATAATTCACCCCTCCACTTT. Its translation: CASSLRGYNSPLHF.

This clonotype was counted between two and nine times. In DNA form, the CDR3 reads TGCAGTGCTAGAAGTCCAGGATCCTACGAGCAGTACTTC. Its translation: CSARSPGSYEQYF. This chain uses TRBV20-1 with TRBJ2-7; D is unclear. Trimming cost V 2 bases and J 1 base, with 9 bases left between them. The CDR3 consists of 13 residues. From germline, CDR1 is DFQATT and CDR2 SNEGSKA (reference sequence).

At least ten counts were recorded for this clonotype. This sequence joins TRBV2 and TRBJ1-1, with TRBD1 matching over 7 bases. CDR1 SNHLY and CDR2 FYNNEI come from the germline V gene. The CDR3 spans 12 residues. V lost 8 bases, J lost 7 bases, and 7 bases stayed unmatched. As DNA, the CDR3 is TGTGCCAGCTTAAGGGGGCAGGATGAAGCTTTCTTT. This sequence encodes CASLRGQDEAFF.

This clonotype was recorded many times. This sequence joins TRBV2 and TRBJ2-2, with D perhaps TRBD2 (7 bases). The CDR3 is 16 amino acids. CDR1 is SNHLY and CDR2 is FYNNEI in the germline V gene. V was pared by 4 bases and J by 4 bases, with 16 bases between. This CDR3 is CASSGTGGVGTGELFF. In DNA form, the CDR3 reads TGTGCCAGCAGTGGAACGGGGGGCGTAGGCACCGGGGAGCTGTTTTTT. Full variable domain (rest looked up from reference TRBV2 and TRBJ2-2): EPEVTQTPSHQVTQMGQEVILRCVPISNHLYFYWYRQILGQKVEFLVSFYNNEISEKSEIFDDQFSVERPDGSNFTLKIRSTKLEDSAMYFCASSGTGGVGTGELFFGEGSRLTVL.

This chain uses TRBV7-6 with TRBJ2-6; 7 bases line up with TRBD2. The germline V gene has CDR1 SGHVS and CDR2 FNYEAQ. The V gene end was trimmed by 11 bases and the J gene end by 0 bases; junction bases not matched to a gene: 4. The CDR3 covers 14 residues. CDR3 nucleotide sequence: TGTGCCGCGTCGGGGGGCTCTGGGGCCAACGTCCTGACTTTC. It codes for CAASGGSGANVLTF.

This clonotype was counted at least ten times. At one of its ends the junction is not consistent with the germline gene, which may arise from a read error. The rearrangement links TRBV27 to TRBJ2-5; perhaps TRBD2 as D (5 bases). Looked up from germline, CDR1 is MNHEY and CDR2 is SMNVEV (reference sequence). The CDR3 length is 16 residues. The chain's CDR3 is CASSPPRGSVQGTQYF. The CDR3 DNA reads TGTGCCAGCAGTCCACCACGAGGTAGCGTTCAAGGGACCCAGTACTTC.

This sequence joins TRBV18 and TRBJ2-7; 8 nucleotides align to TRBD1. V was pared by 4 bases and J by 2 bases, with 13 bases of the junction left unmatched. The CDR3 is 17 residues long. CDR1 and CDR2 (germline): KGHSH, LQKENI. The CDR3 sequence: CASSLISGSGGPYEQYF. The CDR3 DNA reads as TGTGCCAGCTCACTAATCTCTGGTTCAGGGGGCCCCTACGAGCAGTACTTC.

The sample holds many counts of this clonotype. The rearrangement links TRBV6-1 to TRBJ1-5; no firm D call. This CDR3 comprises 11 residues. The V gene's germline CDR1 is MNHNS and CDR2 SASEGT. Trimming pared 2 bases from V and 6 bases from J, leaving 2 bases between. The chain's CDR3 is CASSEIQPQHF. CDR3 DNA sequence: TGTGCCAGCAGTGAAATTCAGCCCCAGCATTTT.

The chain uses TRBV6-2 or TRBV6-3 and TRBJ2-5, with 7 bases identical to TRBD2. In germline, CDR1 is MNHEY, CDR2 SVGEGT. The V gene end was trimmed by 0 bases and the J gene end by 6 bases; junction bases not matched to a gene: 7. This CDR3 contains 15 residues. The CDR3 DNA follows: TGTGCCAGCAGTTACTCCTCCGGGAGGCAACAGACCCAGTACTTC. It translates to CASSYSSGRQQTQYF.

The rearrangement uses TRBV20-1 and TRBJ1-2; TRBD1 is a possible D gene (5 bases). This CDR3 is built from 16 residues. Germline values: CDR1 DFQATT, CDR2 SNEGSKA (reference sequence). The V end was cut by 0 bases, the J end by 3 bases, with 17 bases between. The CDR3 DNA reads TGCAGTGCTAGAGACCCCCTCGGGGGGGTTGACTATGGCTACACCTTC. Translating it yields CSARDPLGGVDYGYTF.

The chain uses TRBV7-3 and TRBJ2-6; maybe TRBD2 (7 bases). The CDR3 has 15 amino acids. Germline CDR1 and CDR2: SGHTA and FQGTGA. Trimming stripped 6 bases from V and 12 bases from J, with 21 bases between. CDR3 loop: CASRLTGGAERVLTF. In DNA form, the CDR3 reads TGTGCCAGCAGGCTAACTGGGGGGGCGGAACGCGTCCTGACTTTC.

Only a few counts were recorded for this clonotype. The chain carries TRBV6-1 and TRBJ2-2; 9 nucleotides align to TRBD2. Germline CDR1 reads MNHNS; CDR2 reads SASEGT. V was clipped by 8 bases and J by 5 bases; unmatched bases: 15. The CDR3 covers 17 residues. This CDR3 is CASRPHLAGVRTGELFF. The CDR3 region has the DNA TGTGCCAGCCGGCCTCATTTAGCGGGAGTGAGGACCGGGGAGCTGTTTTTT.

This clonotype was recorded many times. The chain uses TRBV27 and TRBJ2-5, with 16 bases aligning to TRBD2. This CDR3 comprises 18 residues. With V trimmed by 6 bases and J by 3 bases, 10 bases remained unmatched. Germline CDR1 and CDR2: MNHEY and SMNVEV (reference sequence). The CDR3 region has the DNA TGTGCCAGCAGACTGACCGGGACTAGCGGGAGGGCCGAAGAGACCCAGTACTTC. It translates to CASRLTGTSGRAEETQYF.

This chain joins TRBV6-1 and TRBJ1-5; TRBD1 matches at 8 bases. The ends lost 6 bases at V and 1 base at J; junction bases unmatched: 8. The CDR3 is made up of 16 amino acids. CDR1 and CDR2 (germline): MNHNS, SASEGT. The DNA of the CDR3 is TGTGCCAGCAGAAACGGACAGGGCTTAAGCAATCAGCCCCAGCATTTT. It is translated as CASRNGQGLSNQPQHF.

The V gene is TRBV6-2 or TRBV6-3, the J gene TRBJ1-5; a possible D gene is TRBD1 (6 bases). Germline assignment: CDR1 MNHEY and CDR2 SVGEGT. V lost 5 bases, J lost 3 bases, and 11 bases lay in between. CDR3 length: 14 residues. The CDR3 DNA is TGTGCCAGCAGTCCACAGGGAGACAATCAGCCCCAGCATTTT. This translates into CASSPQGDNQPQHF.

This clonotype was detected only a few times. The chain carries TRBV29-1 and TRBJ1-5; 11 bases fit TRBD1. The CDR3 spans 17 residues. Looked up from germline, CDR1 is SQVTM and CDR2 is ANQGSEA. The ends lost 4 bases at V and 0 bases at J; junction bases unmatched: 8. Here the CDR3 reads CSVGSGTGGYSNQPQHF. CDR3 nucleotide sequence: TGCAGCGTTGGATCCGGGACAGGGGGGTATAGCAATCAGCCCCAGCATTTT.

CDR3 nucleotide sequence: TGTGCCTCCGGCGGGGGCCTTATTGGGAGGGGCGGGGCCAACGTCCTGACTTTC. Its translation is CASGGGLIGRGGANVLTF. V gene TRBV7-6 combines with J gene TRBJ2-6; TRBD2 might be the D (7 bases). Germline V gene sequence: CDR1 SGHVS, CDR2 FNYEAQ. CDR3 length equals 18 residues. Trimming removed 11 bases from V and 4 bases from J, with 27 bases in between.

This clonotype was recorded at least ten times. The V call is TRBV11-3, the J call TRBJ2-7, with D unclear. Germline loops: CDR1 SGHNT, CDR2 YENEEA. Between the trimmed V and J ends, which lost 4 bases and 5 bases, there was a span of 9 bases. The CDR3 spans 12 residues. The CDR3 nucleotides read TGTGCCAGCAGCTCCGGGCCCGACGAGCAGTACTTC. Its translation is CASSSGPDEQYF.

The sample holds many counts of this clonotype. The chain uses TRBV12-3 or TRBV12-4 and TRBJ1-2; 7 bases map to TRBD1. The CDR3 contains 13 residues. J lost 2 bases, V lost 7 bases, and 4 bases had no gene match. The CDR3 coding sequence is TGTGCCAGCACCCCGACAGGGAACTATGGCTACACCTTC. This sequence encodes CASTPTGNYGYTF.

The CDR3 loop is CASTRDPGWEQYF. DNA for the CDR3: TGTGCCAGCACCCGGGACCCTGGTTGGGAGCAGTACTTC. This chain joins TRBV6-1 and TRBJ2-7, with D tentatively TRBD1 or TRBD2 (5 bases each). The CDR3 is 13 residues long. With 7 bases removed from V and 7 bases from J, the gap between germline ends came to 17 bases. Germline V gene data show CDR1 as MNHNS and CDR2 as SASEGT.

The chain is built from TRBV7-3 and TRBJ2-5, with D maybe TRBD2 (7 bases). CDR3 length equals 15 residues. Per the germline V gene, CDR1 is SGHTA and CDR2 is FQGTGA. Trimming pared 4 bases from V and 2 bases from J, leaving 14 bases between. CDR3 nucleotide sequence: TGTGCCAGCAGCTCAGTGGGGGGGACACAAGAGACCCAGTACTTC. As protein: CASSSVGGTQETQYF.

This clonotype was detected once. The J gene is TRBJ2-1, the V gene TRBV5-1, with D unresolved. V dropped 1 base and J dropped 8 bases, with 7 bases sitting between them. CDR1 SGHRS and CDR2 YFSETQ come from the germline V gene. This CDR3 comprises 12 residues. The CDR3: CASSLQVDEQFF. CDR3 sequence (DNA): TGCGCCAGCAGCTTGCAGGTCGATGAGCAGTTCTTC.

The V and J genes are TRBV5-1 and TRBJ2-7, with D hard to call. The CDR3 has 12 amino acids. Deletions cut 5 bases from V and 0 bases from J, with 6 bases between. CDR1 and CDR2 from the germline V gene are SGHRS and YFSETQ. CDR3: CASRMSSYEQYF. DNA of the CDR3: TGCGCCAGCAGAATGAGCTCCTACGAGCAGTACTTC.

This chain uses TRBV20-1 with TRBJ1-1; tentative D call: TRBD1 (5 bases). Trimming took 0 bases from V and 7 from J, leaving 15 bases between them. Germline-derived CDR1 and CDR2 are DFQATT and SNEGSKA (reference sequence). CDR3 length: 14 amino acids. CDR3 sequence (DNA): TGCAGTGCTAGAGATTCAGGGACCCTAAATGAAGCTTTCTTT. It is translated as CSARDSGTLNEAFF.

For this clonotype: A much larger clonotype is one base distant, so this may be a read error. The chain uses TRBV7-9 and TRBJ1-1; perhaps TRBD1 as D (6 bases). V gave up 6 bases and J gave up 10 bases, with 24 bases separating them. CDR3 length: 15 amino acids. Germline-derived CDR1 and CDR2 are SEHNR and FQNEAQ (reference sequence). CDR3 loop: CASSFQGKLVGGAFF. For the CDR3, the DNA is TGTGCCAGCAGTTTCCAGGGGAAGCTGGTGGGTGGAGCTTTCTTT.

This clonotype has at least ten counts. This rearrangement joins TRBV28 to TRBJ2-5, with D possibly being TRBD1 (6 bases). Germline V CDR1 and CDR2: MDHEN, SYDVKM. The CDR3 runs 15 residues. The germline V and J ends were trimmed by 5 bases and 4 bases, with 17 bases remaining between them. The CDR3 DNA follows: TGTGCCAGCAGTACTCGACAGGAGACTTCAGAGACCCAGTACTTC. Translating gives CASSTRQETSETQYF.

This clonotype occurred many times. The chain links TRBV6-2 or TRBV6-3 to TRBJ1-1, with D unclear. Germline V gene data show CDR1 as MNHEY and CDR2 as SVGEGT. Trimming pared 2 bases from V and 1 base from J, leaving 5 bases between. The CDR3 has 13 residues. The CDR3: CASSYLTNTEAFF. Here the CDR3 DNA reads TGTGCCAGCAGTTACCTCACGAACACTGAAGCTTTCTTT.

Many counts were recorded for this clonotype. This rearrangement joins TRBV11-1 to TRBJ1-2, with D hard to call. V dropped 5 bases and J dropped 6 bases, with 13 bases sitting between them. The CDR3 has 13 residues. Germline V gene lookup returns CDR1 SGHAT and CDR2 FQDESV (reference sequence). CDR3 loop: CASSLTGSHGYTF. CDR3 sequence (DNA): TGTGCCAGCAGCCTGACCGGGTCCCATGGCTACACCTTC. Looking up the rest from reference TRBV11-1 and TRBJ1-2 gives the full variable domain: EAEVAQSPRYKITEKSQAVAFWCDPISGHATLYWYRQILGQGPELLVQFQDESVVDDSQLPKDRFSAERLKGVDSTLKIQPAELGDSAMYLCASSLTGSHGYTFGSGTRLTVV.

This clonotype was counted between two and nine times. The chain recombines TRBV27 with TRBJ2-2, with TRBD2 matching over 11 bases. Germline trimming cut 2 bases from V and 9 bases from J; bases unmatched to any gene: 2. In germline, CDR1 is MNHEY, CDR2 SMNVEV (reference sequence). This CDR3 contains 14 residues. The CDR3 coding sequence is TGTGCCAGCAGTTTAGGGACTAGCGGCCGGGAGCTGTTTTTT. It is translated as CASSLGTSGRELFF.